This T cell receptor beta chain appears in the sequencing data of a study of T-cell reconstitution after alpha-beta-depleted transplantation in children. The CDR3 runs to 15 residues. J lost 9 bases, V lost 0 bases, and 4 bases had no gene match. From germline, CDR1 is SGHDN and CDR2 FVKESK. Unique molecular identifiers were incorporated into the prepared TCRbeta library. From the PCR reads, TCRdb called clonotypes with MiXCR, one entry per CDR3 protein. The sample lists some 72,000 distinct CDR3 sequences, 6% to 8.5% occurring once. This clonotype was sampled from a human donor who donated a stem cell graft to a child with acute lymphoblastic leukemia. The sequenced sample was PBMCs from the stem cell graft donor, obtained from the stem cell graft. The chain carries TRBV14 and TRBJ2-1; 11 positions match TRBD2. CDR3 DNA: TGTGCCAGCAGCCAAGATGCTAGCGGGGGGCGTGAGCAGTTCTTC. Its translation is CASSQDASGGREQFF.